A single sample is the source of the 29 T cell receptor beta chains below, sequenced in a study of early T cells in non-severe SARS-CoV-2 infection. Via MiXCR, TCRdb re-called the 5' RACE reads, giving one row per CDR3 protein. The sample holds more than 65,000 distinct CDR3 sequences, 4.6% seen once. This specimen was whole blood, taken at baseline. The receptor set was obtained from an adult who was a healthcare worker with PCR-confirmed SARS-CoV-2 infection or an uninfected control (not recorded which). The donor label of this sample is uncertain.

This clonotype was seen a handful of times. This chain connects TRBV12-3 or TRBV12-4 to TRBJ2-1, with 9 bases that match TRBD2. V shed 4 bases and J 13 bases; nucleotides not matched to a gene: 5. There are 12 residues in the CDR3. The CDR3 nucleotides are TGTGCCAGCAGTTCTAGACTAGCGGCACAGTTCTTC. This encodes CASSSRLAAQFF.

This clonotype came up a few times. The rearrangement joins TRBV7-2 to TRBJ2-2; either TRBD1 or TRBD2 may fit D (6 bases each). The CDR3 contains 17 residues. Trimming left V 1 base short and J 4 bases short, with 16 bases between. The germline V gene encodes CDR1 SGHTA and CDR2 FQGNSA. CDR3 in DNA: TGTGCCAGCAGCTTAGAGCGGGCGAGGGGGTTCACCGGGGAGCTGTTTTTT. This sequence encodes CASSLERARGFTGELFF.

The chain uses TRBV6-2 or TRBV6-3 and TRBJ2-7; 10 bases are shared with TRBD2. V shed 2 bases and J 2 bases; nucleotides not matched to a gene: 9. This CDR3 contains 17 residues. Per the germline V gene, CDR1 is MNHEY and CDR2 is SVGEGT. CDR3 sequence reads: CASSYGLAGALTYEQYF. The CDR3 coding sequence is TGTGCCAGCAGTTACGGTCTAGCGGGGGCCCTTACCTACGAGCAGTACTTC.

This clonotype has at least ten counts. The rearrangement joins TRBV20-1 to TRBJ2-3, with 12 bases matching TRBD2. Germline V CDR1 and CDR2: DFQATT, SNEGSKA (reference sequence). The CDR3 sequence is 17 residues long. The J segment lost 0 bases and the V segment lost 5 bases, leaving 9 bases of the junction unmatched. The CDR3 reads CSAPRLAGAGSTDTQYF. As DNA, the CDR3 is TGCAGTGCTCCGCGACTAGCGGGGGCCGGAAGCACAGATACGCAGTATTTT.

The CDR3 region has the DNA TGTGCCAGCAGTTCGACACAGGGGTCTAATTCACCCCTCCACTTT. The encoded protein is CASSSTQGSNSPLHF. The V gene is TRBV12-3 or TRBV12-4, the J gene TRBJ1-6; 7 nucleotides align to TRBD1. The CDR3 is 15 amino acids. The junction had 6 bases not matched to a gene; V was cut back by 4 bases and J by 6 bases.

This clonotype was detected a few times. This chain uses TRBV18 with TRBJ2-5; 8 bases are shared with TRBD1. Germline V lookup: CDR1 KGHSH, CDR2 LQKENI. CDR3 length: 14 amino acids. V lost 5 bases, J lost 4 bases, and 6 bases stayed unmatched. The CDR3 reads CASSDIGTGETQYF. As DNA, the CDR3 is TGTGCCAGCTCAGACATCGGGACAGGAGAGACCCAGTACTTC.

This clonotype was recorded a few times. V usage is TRBV7-2 and J usage is TRBJ2-2, with 7 nucleotides matching TRBD1. Per the germline V gene, CDR1 is SGHTA and CDR2 is FQGNSA. The CDR3 extends over 14 amino acids. V lost 5 bases and J lost 8; bases outside the gene matches: 8. CDR3 amino acids: CASSKDRAGGELFF. CDR3 nucleotide sequence: TGTGCCAGCAGCAAAGACAGGGCCGGTGGGGAGCTGTTTTTT.

This clonotype came up many times. The rearrangement links TRBV15 to TRBJ2-1; 12 nucleotides agree with TRBD2. The J segment lost 4 bases and the V segment lost 3 bases, leaving 4 bases of the junction unmatched. The CDR3 contains 16 residues. Germline assignment: CDR1 LNHNV and CDR2 YYDKDF (reference sequence). The CDR3 here is CATSRSSGGEYNEQFF. In nucleotides, the CDR3 is TGTGCCACCAGCAGGTCTAGCGGGGGGGAATACAATGAGCAGTTCTTC. The full variable domain, completed using reference TRBV15 and TRBJ2-1, is DAMVIQNPRYQVTQFGKPVTLSCSQTLNHNVMYWYQQKSSQAPKLLFHYYDKDFNNEADTPDNFQSRRPNTSFCFLDIRSPGLGDTAMYLCATSRSSGGEYNEQFFGPGTRLTVL.

This clonotype came up a few times. This chain uses TRBV28 with TRBJ2-7, with a possible D match to TRBD1 (5 bases). The CDR3 sequence is 17 residues long. With 4 bases removed from V and 3 bases from J, the gap between germline ends came to 22 bases. CDR1 and CDR2 from the germline V gene are MDHEN and SYDVKM. The CDR3 DNA follows: TGTGCCAGCAGTTCCATTAGGCCCCTGTACAGGAGCTACGAGCAGTACTTC. This encodes CASSSIRPLYRSYEQYF.

This clonotype was seen repeatedly, ten times or more. The chain recombines TRBV10-3 with TRBJ2-7, with unresolved D. CDR3 length: 15 amino acids. With 3 bases removed from V and 0 bases from J, the gap between germline ends came to 12 bases. Germline values: CDR1 ENHRY, CDR2 SYGVKD. The CDR3: CAISDSRVSSYEQYF. The CDR3 DNA reads TGTGCCATCAGTGACAGTCGGGTCAGCTCCTACGAGCAGTACTTC.

This clonotype came up a few times. At one end the junction does not follow the germline gene, possibly because of a read error. This rearrangement joins TRBV11-2 to TRBJ2-6; D remains unclear. CDR1 SGHAT and CDR2 FQNNGV come from the germline V gene. CDR3 length equals 14 residues. The CDR3, as DNA: TGTGCCAGCACCTTATCGGCTGGGACCAACGTCCTGACTTTC. Protein product: CASTLSAGTNVLTF.

This clonotype turned up a few times. V and J are TRBV15 and TRBJ2-1, with 11 bases matching TRBD2. V lost 8 bases, J lost 6 bases, and 9 bases stayed unmatched. Looked up from germline, CDR1 is LNHNV and CDR2 is YYDKDF (reference sequence). CDR3 size: 15 residues. DNA of the CDR3: TGTGCCACCGGTCTAGCGGGGGGAGGGGGCAATGAGCAGTTCTTC. This codes for CATGLAGGGGNEQFF.

The V and J genes are TRBV5-6 and TRBJ1-5; D is possibly TRBD1 (5 bases). V lost 0 bases and J lost 8, with 12 bases in between. CDR3 size: 14 residues. The V gene's germline CDR1 is SGHDT and CDR2 YYEEEE. The CDR3 coding sequence is TGTGCCAGCAGCTTGGAAGGGGCCGGGAAGCCCCAGCATTTT. Encoded protein: CASSLEGAGKPQHF.

This clonotype was found many times. The chain is built from TRBV12-3 or TRBV12-4 and TRBJ1-1; D gene uncertain. The V end lost 8 bases, the J end lost 5 bases, and 9 bases lay between the germline ends. The CDR3 is made up of 11 amino acids. The CDR3 DNA reads as TGTGCCAGCGTGGGCAGGACTGAAGCTTTCTTT. This sequence encodes CASVGRTEAFF.

This clonotype has at least ten counts. The rearrangement joins TRBV13 to TRBJ1-1; TRBD1 agrees at 7 bases. The V gene end was trimmed by 6 bases and the J gene end by 6 bases; junction bases not matched to a gene: 4. The germline gives CDR1 PRHDT, CDR2 FYEKMQ (reference sequence). This CDR3 comprises 12 residues. CDR3 DNA: TGTGCCAGCAGTACCGGACAGGCTGAAGCTTTCTTT. Protein product: CASSTGQAEAFF.

This clonotype came up a few times. Relative to the germline gene, one junction end is altered; a read error may explain this. J is TRBJ2-6 and V is TRBV7-2; maybe TRBD1 (5 bases). The CDR3 contains 15 residues. Germline loops: CDR1 SGHTA, CDR2 FQGNSA. The CDR3 here is CASSGVGSGANALTF. The CDR3 bases are TGTGCCAGCAGCGGCGTGGGCTCTGGGGCCAACGCCCTGACTTTC.

This clonotype was observed at least ten times. The chain joins TRBV5-6 to TRBJ1-6, with 8 bases aligning to TRBD1. V shed 3 bases and J 10 bases; nucleotides not matched to a gene: 9. Germline V gene data show CDR1 as SGHDT and CDR2 as YYEEEE. The CDR3 runs 15 residues. The CDR3 is CASSSLQGGGSPLHF. In nucleotides, the CDR3 is TGTGCCAGCAGCTCCCTACAGGGGGGTGGGTCACCCCTCCACTTT.

This chain connects TRBV20-1 to TRBJ1-3, with no clear D. The CDR3 loop spans 16 amino acids. The V end was cut by 6 bases, the J end by 0 bases, with 18 bases between. Germline CDR1 and CDR2: DFQATT and SNEGSKA (reference sequence). For the CDR3, the DNA is TGCAGTGCGACGAAAGCCTTAGTCTCCTCTGGAAACACCATATATTTT. It encodes CSATKALVSSGNTIYF.

This chain joins TRBV10-2 and TRBJ1-1; D is ambiguous. The germline gives CDR1 WSHSY, CDR2 SAAADI. The length of the CDR3 is 14 residues. V dropped 8 bases and J dropped 0 bases, with 13 bases sitting between them. The CDR3 DNA is TGCGCCAGCCTCCCGGGGTACATGAACACTGAAGCTTTCTTT. Its translation: CASLPGYMNTEAFF.

This clonotype was picked up many times. The J gene is TRBJ2-3, the V gene TRBV6-5; 12 bases line up with TRBD2. With V trimmed by 8 bases and J by 5 bases, 5 bases remained unmatched. The CDR3 loop spans 14 amino acids. Germline CDR1 is MNHEY and CDR2 is SVGAGI. The DNA for the CDR3 is TGTGCCAGCTCCTCACTAGCGGGGGGAGATACGCAGTATTTT. As protein: CASSSLAGGDTQYF.

By share, this clonotype ranks as medium-sized. The genes are TRBV29-1 and TRBJ2-1; TRBD1 matches 9 bases. The germline V gene encodes CDR1 SQVTM and CDR2 ANQGSEA. Trimming took 2 bases from V and 8 from J; bases not matched to a gene: 7. The CDR3 consists of 14 residues. The CDR3 is CSVERTGESYEQFF. The DNA for the CDR3 is TGCAGCGTTGAAAGGACAGGGGAGAGTTATGAGCAGTTCTTC.

This clonotype occurred many times. This sequence joins TRBV30 and TRBJ2-3; D unclear. Germline V gene lookup returns CDR1 GTSNPN and CDR2 SVGIG (reference sequence). V was trimmed by 2 bases and J by 0 bases, leaving 12 bases between them. There are 15 residues in the CDR3. The CDR3 nucleotides are TGTGCCTGGAGTCCTACTTTGCGGAGCACAGATACGCAGTATTTT. Residues: CAWSPTLRSTDTQYF.

This clonotype was observed many times. V usage is TRBV29-1 and J usage is TRBJ1-4; 9 bases align to TRBD1. The CDR3 has 13 amino acids. Germline V lookup: CDR1 SQVTM, CDR2 ANQGSEA. The V gene end was trimmed by 7 bases and the J gene end by 7 bases; junction bases not matched to a gene: 7. The CDR3 nucleotides read TGCAGCGCCGGACAGGGGTCGAGTGAAAAACTGTTTTTT. Translated, it gives CSAGQGSSEKLFF.

This clonotype was detected only a few times. The chain couples TRBV19 to TRBJ1-5; TRBD1 might be the D (5 bases). This CDR3 spans 14 amino acids. CDR1 is LNHDA and CDR2 is SQIVND in the germline V gene (reference sequence). V was shortened by 1 base and J by 7 bases, with 11 bases between the two germline ends. The DNA of the CDR3 is TGTGCCAGTAGTATAGGTTGGGGGTACCAGCCCCAGCATTTT. This codes for CASSIGWGYQPQHF.

V gene TRBV6-2 or TRBV6-3 combines with J gene TRBJ2-7; the D is unclear. Germline V gene data show CDR1 as MNHEY and CDR2 as SVGEGT. V lost 8 bases to trimming and J lost 5 bases, with 13 bases between them. The CDR3 has 12 residues. CDR3 sequence reads: CASGLRWDEQYF. The CDR3 region has the DNA TGTGCCAGCGGCCTTCGGTGGGACGAGCAGTACTTC.

The V gene is TRBV6-1, the J gene TRBJ2-4; D is ambiguous. Germline lookup yields CDR1 MNHNS and CDR2 SASEGT. Between the trimmed V and J ends, which lost 10 bases and 11 bases, there was a span of 9 bases. The CDR3 covers 9 residues. The CDR3 region has the DNA TGTGCCAACGAGGTGCTTCAGTACTTC. Translation gives CANEVLQYF.

This clonotype was picked up many times. This chain joins TRBV10-3 and TRBJ2-1, with no clear D. Germline-derived CDR1 and CDR2 are ENHRY and SYGVKD. V dropped 2 bases and J dropped 0 bases, with 5 bases sitting between them. CDR3 length: 14 residues. The CDR3, as DNA: TGTGCCATCAGTGAGGTCACCTCCTACAATGAGCAGTTCTTC. It codes for CAISEVTSYNEQFF.

This clonotype was counted ten times or more. This chain links TRBV24-1 with TRBJ2-1; the match to TRBD1 covers 11 bases. The CDR3 runs to 20 residues. V dropped 5 bases and J dropped 0; count of bases not matched to a gene: 14. Germline V gene sequence: CDR1 KGHDR, CDR2 SFDVKD. In nucleotides, the CDR3 is TGTGCCACCAGTGGGATGACCGGGACAGGGGGTCCCAGCTCCTACAATGAGCAGTTCTTC. Translating it yields CATSGMTGTGGPSSYNEQFF.

The chain recombines TRBV7-2 with TRBJ2-4, with D hard to call. Germline lookup yields CDR1 SGHTA and CDR2 FQGNSA. V was shortened by 5 bases and J by 5 bases, with 4 bases between the two germline ends. There are 11 residues in the CDR3. The CDR3 DNA sequence: TGTGCCAGCAGCCAGCAAAACATTCAGTACTTC. Its protein product is CASSQQNIQYF. The full variable domain, with the rest looked up from reference TRBV7-2 and TRBJ2-4, is GAGVSQSPSNKVTEKGKDVELRCDPISGHTALYWYRQSLGQGLEFLIYFQGNSAPDKSGLPSDRFSAERTGGSVSTLTIQRTQQEDSAVYLCASSQQNIQYFGAGTRLSVL.